This is a list of T cell receptor beta chains from one sample in a study of T cell responses to AZD1222 COVID-19 vaccine. The method was immunoSEQ multiplex PCR; TCRdb's version includes in-frame clones alone and lacks a portion of them. Of approximately 100,000 clones in the sample, about 88% were seen once. Sample: peripheral blood, taken on day 0 of AZD1222 vaccination. The receptor set was obtained from an adult in good health. CDR3s include the opening cysteine and the closing phenylalanine or tryptophan. The order of the fields is V gene, J gene, clone size, D gene, CDR3 protein, CDR3 DNA. The D gene is left open where the match is weak. The size of a clone is reported for some rows only, either as once, few or many, or as a class for expanded clones.

V: TRBV14; J: TRBJ2-3; size: .; D: TRBD2; CDR3: CASSRLATDTQYF; DNA: TGTGCCAGCAGCCGACTAGCCACAGATACGCAGTATTTT
V: TRBV24-1; J: TRBJ2-2; size: .; D: TRBD1; CDR3: CATSGGTGTGELFF; DNA: TGTGCCACCAGTGGCGGGACAGGGACCGGGGAGCTGTTTTTT
V: TRBV18; J: TRBJ2-1; size: .; D: .; CDR3: CASSLTQRSYNEQFF; DNA: TGTGCCAGCTCACTCACCCAGCGCTCCTACAATGAGCAGTTCTTC
V: TRBV2; J: TRBJ2-7; size: .; D: .; CDR3: CASSEWLGNPFESYEQYF; DNA: TGTGCCAGCAGTGAATGGTTAGGGAATCCGTTTGAATCCTACGAGCAGTACTTC
V: TRBV9; J: TRBJ2-2; size: .; D: TRBD2; CDR3: CASSVGSPSSGRATGELFF; DNA: TGTGCCAGCAGCGTAGGGTCCCCCTCTAGCGGGAGGGCGACCGGGGAGCTGTTTTTT
V: TRBV18; J: TRBJ2-7; size: .; D: .; CDR3: CASSPDRRNSYEQYF; DNA: TGTGCCAGCTCACCGGACCGAAGGAATTCCTACGAGCAGTACTTC
V: TRBV5-1; J: TRBJ2-2; size: once; D: TRBD2; CDR3: CASSLSTSAGELFF; DNA: TGCGCCAGCAGCTTGAGTACTAGCGCCGGGGAGCTGTTTTTT
V: TRBV30; J: TRBJ1-4; size: .; D: .; CDR3: CAWTRENEKLFF; DNA: TGTGCCTGGACCAGGGAGAATGAAAAACTGTTTTTT
V: TRBV5-6; J: TRBJ2-1; size: .; D: .; CDR3: CASSSRPSTSYNEQFF; DNA: TGTGCCAGCAGCTCTAGACCCAGTACCTCCTACAATGAGCAGTTCTTC
V: TRBV28; J: TRBJ2-1; size: .; D: .; CDR3: CASSLYGGGSGRSEQFF; DNA: TGTGCCAGCAGTTTATACGGGGGTGGGAGCGGCCGGAGCGAGCAGTTCTTC
V: TRBV7-3; J: TRBJ2-2; size: .; D: .; CDR3: CASSPMGESGELFF; DNA: TGTGCCAGCAGCCCCATGGGGGAATCCGGGGAGCTGTTTTTT
V: TRBV12-3/TRBV12-4; J: TRBJ2-5; size: .; D: .; CDR3: CASSLWQVLAQYF; DNA: TGTGCCAGCAGTTTATGGCAGGTTCTCGCCCAGTACTTC
V: TRBV14; J: TRBJ2-2; size: .; D: TRBD2; CDR3: CASSQEAGVVTGELFF; DNA: TGTGCCAGCAGCCAAGAAGCGGGAGTGGTCACCGGGGAGCTGTTTTTT
V: TRBV7-9; J: TRBJ2-2; size: .; D: TRBD2; CDR3: CASSLLAANTGELFF; DNA: TGTGCCAGCAGCTTACTAGCGGCGAACACCGGGGAGCTGTTTTTT
V: TRBV6-5; J: TRBJ1-2; size: .; D: .; CDR3: CASSYSKSGAGYGYTF; DNA: TGTGCCAGCAGTTACTCGAAGTCTGGGGCAGGCTATGGCTACACCTTC
V: TRBV28; J: TRBJ2-5; size: .; D: TRBD2; CDR3: CASSFFRLAGARRTQYF; DNA: TGTGCCAGCAGTTTTTTTCGACTAGCGGGCGCGCGCAGGACCCAGTACTTC
V: TRBV4-2; J: TRBJ1-2; size: .; D: TRBD1; CDR3: CASSQDGGDRVWGGYTF; DNA: TGTGCCAGCAGCCAAGATGGCGGGGACAGGGTTTGGGGCGGCTACACCTTC
V: TRBV7-9; J: TRBJ1-1; size: .; D: .; CDR3: CASSRTGEAFF; DNA: TGTGCCAGCAGCCGGACGGGAGAAGCTTTCTTT
V: TRBV20-1; J: TRBJ2-7; size: .; D: .; CDR3: CSARAGYEQYF; DNA: TGCAGTGCTAGGGCGGGCTACGAGCAGTACTTC
V: TRBV5-6; J: TRBJ2-5; size: .; D: .; CDR3: CASSLIQRETQYF; DNA: TGTGCCAGCAGCTTAATACAGAGGGAGACCCAGTACTTC
V: TRBV5-1; J: TRBJ1-2; size: .; D: .; CDR3: CASSLDRDSDGYTF; DNA: TGCGCCAGCAGCTTGGACCGGGATTCCGATGGCTACACCTTC
V: TRBV6-5; J: TRBJ1-6; size: .; D: .; CDR3: CASRGREKQNSPLHF; DNA: TGTGCCAGCAGGGGGAGGGAGAAACAGAATTCACCCCTCCACTTT
V: TRBV12-3/TRBV12-4; J: TRBJ1-1; size: .; D: TRBD1; CDR3: CASEKGAHTEAFF; DNA: TGTGCCAGTGAGAAGGGGGCGCACACTGAAGCTTTCTTT
V: TRBV24-1; J: TRBJ2-7; size: .; D: TRBD1; CDR3: CATSDTGTGSYEQYF; DNA: TGTGCCACCAGTGATACCGGGACAGGTTCCTACGAGCAGTACTTC
V: TRBV9; J: TRBJ1-5; size: once; D: .; CDR3: CASSVGGAGNQPQHF; DNA: TGTGCCAGCAGCGTAGGAGGGGCTGGCAATCAGCCCCAGCATTTT
V: TRBV5-1; J: TRBJ2-5; size: .; D: .; CDR3: CASSSGLPETQYF; DNA: TGCGCCAGCAGCTCGGGACTCCCAGAGACCCAGTACTTC
V: TRBV7-9; J: TRBJ2-5; size: .; D: TRBD2; CDR3: CASSLTGTREGETQYF; DNA: TGTGCCAGCAGCCTCACTGGCACGCGGGAGGGGGAGACCCAGTACTTC
V: TRBV7-3; J: TRBJ1-1; size: .; D: TRBD1; CDR3: CASSLTGTGNTEAFF; DNA: TGTGCCAGCAGCTTAACGGGGACAGGGAACACTGAAGCTTTCTTT
V: TRBV3-1/TRBV3-2; J: TRBJ2-1; size: .; D: .; CDR3: CASSQANGYNEQFF; DNA: TGTGCCAGCAGCCAAGCGAACGGCTACAATGAGCAGTTCTTC
V: TRBV15; J: TRBJ2-5; size: .; D: .; CDR3: CATSRVGAGAQETQYF; DNA: TGTGCCACCAGCAGAGTTGGGGCGGGGGCGCAAGAGACCCAGTACTTC
V: TRBV4-2; J: TRBJ2-7; size: .; D: .; CDR3: CASSQVLALSLTEQYF; DNA: TGTGCCAGCAGCCAAGTTCTAGCCCTCTCTTTGACCGAGCAGTACTTC
V: TRBV7-9; J: TRBJ2-7; size: .; D: TRBD1; CDR3: CASSLAGTGDTYEQYF; DNA: TGTGCCAGCAGCCTCGCTGGGACAGGGGATACCTACGAGCAGTACTTC
V: TRBV7-8; J: TRBJ2-7; size: .; D: TRBD1; CDR3: CASSRGTEGPYEQYF; DNA: TGTGCCAGCAGCCGAGGGACAGAGGGTCCCTACGAGCAGTACTTC
V: TRBV2; J: TRBJ2-1; size: .; D: TRBD1; CDR3: CASRETGGAYNEQFF; DNA: TGTGCCAGCAGGGAGACAGGGGGAGCCTACAATGAGCAGTTCTTC
V: TRBV2; J: TRBJ2-2; size: .; D: .; CDR3: CADRTGNTGELFF; DNA: TGTGCCGATAGAACAGGGAACACCGGGGAGCTGTTTTTT
V: TRBV5-1; J: TRBJ1-4; size: .; D: .; CDR3: CASSLDGSGLEKLFF; DNA: TGCGCCAGCAGCTTGGATGGCAGCGGTCTTGAAAAACTGTTTTTT
V: TRBV28; J: TRBJ1-2; size: .; D: .; CDR3: CASSSQGSINYGYTF; DNA: TGTGCCAGCAGTTCCCAGGGTAGTATCAACTATGGCTACACCTTC
V: TRBV24-1; J: TRBJ2-3; size: .; D: .; CDR3: CATSDRGGSTDTQYF; DNA: TGTGCCACCAGTGATCGCGGCGGGAGCACAGATACGCAGTATTTT
V: TRBV9; J: TRBJ2-7; size: .; D: TRBD2; CDR3: CASNNDAGAPPYEQYF; DNA: TGTGCCAGCAACAATGACGCGGGAGCTCCCCCCTACGAGCAGTACTTC
V: TRBV7-2; J: TRBJ2-7; size: .; D: TRBD2; CDR3: CASSLYGYTMSGGYEQYF; DNA: TGTGCCAGCAGCCTTTATGGCTACACTATGAGCGGGGGTTACGAGCAGTACTTC
V: TRBV5-1; J: TRBJ2-3; size: once; D: TRBD1; CDR3: CASSWGTGGKTDTQYF; DNA: TGCGCCAGCAGCTGGGGGACAGGCGGGAAGACAGATACGCAGTATTTT
V: TRBV9; J: TRBJ1-4; size: .; D: .; CDR3: CASSERGEFATNEKLFF; DNA: TGTGCCAGCAGCGAGAGGGGAGAATTTGCAACTAATGAAAAACTGTTTTTT
V: TRBV2; J: TRBJ2-1; size: .; D: .; CDR3: CASSAEGLPNNEQFF; DNA: TGTGCCAGCAGTGCGGAGGGATTACCTAACAATGAGCAGTTCTTC
V: TRBV19; J: TRBJ2-3; size: few; D: TRBD1; CDR3: CASGTGGTDTQYF; DNA: TGTGCCAGCGGGACAGGAGGAACAGATACGCAGTATTTT
V: TRBV24-1; J: TRBJ1-5; size: .; D: TRBD1; CDR3: CATSDSGQGSGQPQHF; DNA: TGTGCCACCAGTGACTCGGGACAGGGGTCCGGGCAGCCCCAGCATTTT
V: TRBV28; J: TRBJ2-1; size: .; D: TRBD2; CDR3: CAILIPSGNKSYNEQFF; DNA: TGTGCCATACTAATCCCGAGCGGGAATAAGTCCTACAATGAGCAGTTCTTC
V: TRBV5-1; J: TRBJ2-3; size: .; D: .; CDR3: CASSGLGGRTSVDTQYF; DNA: TGCGCCAGCAGTGGATTGGGAGGACGGACCTCGGTGGATACGCAGTATTTT
V: TRBV11-3; J: TRBJ2-5; size: .; D: .; CDR3: CASSPLRQETQYF; DNA: TGTGCCAGCTCCCCCCTGCGACAAGAGACCCAGTACTTC
V: TRBV5-5; J: TRBJ1-5; size: .; D: .; CDR3: CASSLATGIGNQPQHF; DNA: TGTGCCAGCAGCTTGGCCACTGGAATTGGCAATCAGCCCCAGCATTTT
V: TRBV6-1; J: TRBJ1-3; size: once; D: .; CDR3: CASSEGGGNTIYF; DNA: TGTGCCAGCAGTGAAGGAGGGGGAAACACCATATATTTT
V: TRBV27; J: TRBJ2-1; size: .; D: .; CDR3: CASTPALEGAYNEQFF; DNA: TGTGCCAGCACCCCTGCCCTGGAGGGGGCCTACAATGAGCAGTTCTTC
V: TRBV7-6; J: TRBJ2-3; size: .; D: TRBD2; CDR3: CASSLVAGGPDTQYF; DNA: TGTGCCAGCAGCTTAGTAGCGGGGGGCCCAGATACGCAGTATTTT
V: TRBV28; J: TRBJ2-7; size: .; D: .; CDR3: CASSPRQVGTYEQYF; DNA: TGTGCCAGCAGTCCCCGACAGGTGGGAACCTACGAGCAGTACTTC
V: TRBV11-2; J: TRBJ2-5; size: few; D: .; CDR3: CASRKPWSGETQYF; DNA: TGTGCCAGCAGAAAGCCGTGGTCGGGAGAGACCCAGTACTTC
V: TRBV30; J: TRBJ1-1; size: .; D: TRBD1; CDR3: CAWSARDRENTEAFF; DNA: TGTGCCTGGAGTGCTCGGGACAGGGAGAACACTGAAGCTTTCTTT
V: TRBV6-1; J: TRBJ1-1; size: .; D: .; CDR3: CASSTTGRDTEAFF; DNA: TGTGCCAGCAGTACTACAGGGAGAGACACTGAAGCTTTCTTT
V: TRBV3-1/TRBV3-2; J: TRBJ1-5; size: .; D: .; CDR3: CASSRGSNQPQHF; DNA: TGTGCCAGCAGCCGAGGAAGCAATCAGCCCCAGCATTTT
V: TRBV7-9; J: TRBJ2-1; size: .; D: TRBD2; CDR3: CASSFGLAPTNEQFF; DNA: TGTGCCAGCAGCTTTGGACTAGCCCCTACCAATGAGCAGTTCTTC
V: TRBV5-4; J: TRBJ2-7; size: .; D: TRBD1; CDR3: CASRGQNYEQYF; DNA: TGTGCCAGCAGGGGACAGAATTACGAGCAGTACTTC
V: TRBV6-5; J: TRBJ1-2; size: .; D: .; CDR3: CASRREVEGYGYTF; DNA: TGTGCCAGCAGGAGGGAAGTGGAGGGCTATGGCTACACCTTC